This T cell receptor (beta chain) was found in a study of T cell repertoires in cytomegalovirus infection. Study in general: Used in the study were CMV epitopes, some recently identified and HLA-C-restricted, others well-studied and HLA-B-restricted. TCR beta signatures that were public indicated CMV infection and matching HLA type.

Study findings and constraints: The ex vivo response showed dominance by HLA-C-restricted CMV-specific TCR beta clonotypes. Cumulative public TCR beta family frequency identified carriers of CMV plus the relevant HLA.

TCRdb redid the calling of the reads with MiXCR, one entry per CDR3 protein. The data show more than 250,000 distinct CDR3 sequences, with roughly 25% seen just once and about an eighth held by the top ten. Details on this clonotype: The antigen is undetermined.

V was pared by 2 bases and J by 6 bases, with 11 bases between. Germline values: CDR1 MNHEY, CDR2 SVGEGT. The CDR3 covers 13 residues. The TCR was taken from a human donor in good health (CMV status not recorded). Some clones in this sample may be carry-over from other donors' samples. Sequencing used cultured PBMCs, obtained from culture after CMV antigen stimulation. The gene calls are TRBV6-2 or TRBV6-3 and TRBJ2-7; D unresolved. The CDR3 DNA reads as TGTGCCAGCAGTTACACCGGGTTCCGCGAGCAGTACTTC. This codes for CASSYTGFREQYF.